A single sample gave rise to the 17 T cell receptor beta chains below, sequenced in a study of T cell responses to AZD1222 COVID-19 vaccine. TCRdb's copy holds only in-frame clones and misses some; the assay was immunoSEQ multiplex PCR. The data hold under 150,000 clones, with over 85% observed a single time. This material consisted of peripheral blood, taken on day 0 of AZD1222 vaccination. These TCRs come from an adult in good health.

The J gene is TRBJ1-5, the V gene TRBV6-1, with D perhaps TRBD1 (5 bases). V was trimmed by 3 bases and J by 3 bases, leaving 18 bases between them. This CDR3 spans 17 amino acids. Germline V gene sequence: CDR1 MNHNS, CDR2 SASEGT. This CDR3 reads CASSDGAATIFNQPQHF. CDR3 coding DNA: TGTGCCAGCAGTGACGGGGCGGCAACTATTTTCAATCAGCCCCAGCATTTT.

The rearrangement links TRBV11-2 to TRBJ2-2; 10 nucleotides agree with TRBD2. From germline, CDR1 is SGHAT and CDR2 FQNNGV. V dropped 4 bases and J dropped 1; count of bases not matched to a gene: 6. CDR3 length: 17 residues. The CDR3 spells CASSSQASGGNTGELFF. CDR3 nucleotide sequence: TGTGCCAGCAGCTCCCAGGCTAGCGGGGGGAACACCGGGGAGCTGTTTTTT.

CDR3 sequence: CASSPPEPMGDTQYF. The CDR3 DNA is TGCGCCAGCAGCCCCCCGGAGCCTATGGGAGATACGCAGTATTTT. The chain is built from TRBV4-1 and TRBJ2-3; D call uncertain. V lost 4 bases to trimming and J lost 5 bases, with 16 bases between them. This CDR3 comprises 15 residues. Germline V gives CDR1 MGHRA, CDR2 YSYEKL.

The chain uses TRBV28 and TRBJ2-5, with unresolved D. CDR1 is MDHEN and CDR2 is SYDVKM in the germline V gene. This CDR3 contains 13 residues. Trimming took 2 bases from V and 1 from J, leaving 5 bases between them. The CDR3 DNA reads as TGTGCCAGCAGTTTAGGCTCCCAAGAGACCCAGTACTTC. Residues: CASSLGSQETQYF. Combining the CDR3 with reference TRBV28 and TRBJ2-5 gives the whole variable domain DVKVTQSSRYLVKRTGEKVFLECVQDMDHENMFWYRQDPGLGLRLIYFSYDVKMKEKGDIPEGYSVSREKKERFSLILESASTNQTSMYLCASSLGSQETQYFGPGTRLLVL.

The chain couples TRBV6-6 to TRBJ2-7, with D possibly being TRBD1 (6 bases). The CDR3 spans 15 residues. Germline V gene lookup returns CDR1 MNHNY and CDR2 SVGAGI (reference sequence). Trimming left V 1 base short and J 0 bases short, with 10 bases between. The CDR3: CASSYYAGDSYEQYF. CDR3 coding DNA: TGTGCCAGCAGTTACTACGCAGGGGACTCCTACGAGCAGTACTTC.

The rearrangement joins TRBV30 to TRBJ1-2, with D unclear. This CDR3 is 15 amino acids long. Germline assignment: CDR1 GTSNPN and CDR2 SVGIG (reference sequence). Trimming left V 5 bases short and J 8 bases short, with 24 bases between. The CDR3 sequence is CAWRKPGTLEGGYTF. Written as DNA, the CDR3 is TGTGCCTGGCGCAAACCGGGCACCCTCGAGGGAGGCTACACCTTC.

The gene calls are TRBV5-1 and TRBJ1-1; D is undetermined. The CDR3 sequence is 14 residues long. The V end was cut by 1 base, the J end by 4 bases, with 11 bases between. Looked up from germline, CDR1 is SGHRS and CDR2 is YFSETQ. The DNA of the CDR3 is TGCGCCAGCAGCTTGTCGGCAGGAAGCACTGAAGCTTTCTTT. Residues: CASSLSAGSTEAFF.

V gene TRBV4-1 combines with J gene TRBJ2-2; no clear D. The germline CDR1 and CDR2 sequences are MGHRA and YSYEKL. Trimming took 3 bases from V and 6 from J, leaving 2 bases between them. CDR3 length: 11 amino acids. CDR3 coding DNA: TGCGCCAGCAGCCAGGCCGGGGAGCTGTTTTTT. The encoded protein is CASSQAGELFF.

This rearrangement joins TRBV7-6 to TRBJ1-2; 7 bases agree with TRBD1. Germline V gene sequence: CDR1 SGHVS, CDR2 FNYEAQ. The J segment lost 1 base and the V segment lost 2 bases, leaving 10 bases of the junction unmatched. The CDR3 is 17 amino acids. The CDR3 DNA reads as TGTGCCAGCAGCTTATCAGCGGGGGACAGAAATAACTATGGCTACACCTTC. Translated: CASSLSAGDRNNYGYTF.

The chain has TRBV9 and TRBJ2-2, with TRBD1 matching 8 bases. Germline lookup yields CDR1 SGDLS and CDR2 YYNGEE. The CDR3 is made up of 15 amino acids. J lost 2 bases, V lost 6 bases, and 6 bases had no gene match. The CDR3 spells CASTNDRGNTGELFF. The CDR3 nucleotides read TGTGCCAGCACCAACGACAGGGGTAACACCGGGGAGCTGTTTTTT.

This clone has just one count. The sample contains more than one DNA sequence encoding this CDR3. The chain carries TRBV30 and TRBJ1-2, with a weak D call TRBD1 (6 bases). This CDR3 spans 11 amino acids. Germline V gives CDR1 GTSNPN, CDR2 SVGIG (reference sequence). Trimming stripped 4 bases from V and 3 bases from J, with 6 bases between. CDR3 sequence (DNA): TGTGCCTGGAACAGGGACTATGGCTACACCTTC. Its translation: CAWNRDYGYTF.

The V gene is TRBV19, the J gene TRBJ1-5, with a weak D call TRBD1 (6 bases). The CDR3 runs 15 residues. Germline CDR1 is LNHDA and CDR2 is SQIVND (reference sequence). The V end lost 3 bases, the J end lost 5 bases, and 14 bases lay between the germline ends. CDR3 sequence (DNA): TGTGCCAGTAGTATGTGGGGGCGAACCGATCAGCCCCAGCATTTT. Translated, it gives CASSMWGRTDQPQHF.

The genes are TRBV7-6 and TRBJ1-1, with D possibly matching TRBD1 (5 bases). Trimming took 5 bases from V and 5 from J, leaving 9 bases between them. This CDR3 spans 12 amino acids. Germline V gives CDR1 SGHVS, CDR2 FNYEAQ. The CDR3 protein is CASSRAGTEAFF. The CDR3 DNA reads TGTGCCAGCAGCCGCGCAGGGACTGAAGCTTTCTTT.

The V gene is TRBV27, the J gene TRBJ1-5; 7 bases fit TRBD1. The germline CDR1 and CDR2 sequences are MNHEY and SMNVEV (reference sequence). The ends lost 2 bases at V and 5 bases at J; junction bases unmatched: 15. CDR3 length: 18 residues. The CDR3 nucleotides are TGTGCCAGCAGTTTAAGGGCAGGGGGTCGAGCAACGGATCAGCCCCAGCATTTT. Translation gives CASSLRAGGRATDQPQHF.

This chain links TRBV30 with TRBJ2-7, with TRBD2 as a possible D gene (5 bases). Germline V lookup: CDR1 GTSNPN, CDR2 SVGIG (reference sequence). The CDR3 runs to 11 residues. V lost 5 bases and J 0 bases, leaving 5 bases between the germline ends. The CDR3 DNA follows: TGTGCCTGGGGGAGCTCCTACGAGCAGTACTTC. It translates to CAWGSSYEQYF.

The chain has TRBV11-2 and TRBJ2-7; D might be TRBD2 (5 bases). The V end lost 8 bases, the J end lost 6 bases, and 17 bases lay between the germline ends. CDR1 and CDR2 from the germline V gene are SGHAT and FQNNGV. This CDR3 contains 13 residues. The DNA for the CDR3 is TGTGCCAGCTTGCACCCACAGAGCGGCGAGCAGTACTTC. As protein: CASLHPQSGEQYF. The full variable domain, its missing parts supplied by reference TRBV11-2 and TRBJ2-7, is EAGVAQSPRYKIIEKRQSVAFWCNPISGHATLYWYQQILGQGPKLLIQFQNNGVVDDSQLPKDRFSAERLKGVDSTLKIQPAKLEDSAVYLCASLHPQSGEQYFGPGTRLTVT.

This rearrangement joins TRBV30 to TRBJ1-2; 8 nucleotides align to TRBD1. V shed 4 bases and J 7 bases; nucleotides not matched to a gene: 8. The CDR3 is 13 residues long. From germline, CDR1 is GTSNPN and CDR2 SVGIG (reference sequence). The CDR3 loop is CAWKGQGNSGYTF. CDR3 sequence (DNA): TGTGCCTGGAAAGGACAGGGAAATAGTGGCTACACCTTC.